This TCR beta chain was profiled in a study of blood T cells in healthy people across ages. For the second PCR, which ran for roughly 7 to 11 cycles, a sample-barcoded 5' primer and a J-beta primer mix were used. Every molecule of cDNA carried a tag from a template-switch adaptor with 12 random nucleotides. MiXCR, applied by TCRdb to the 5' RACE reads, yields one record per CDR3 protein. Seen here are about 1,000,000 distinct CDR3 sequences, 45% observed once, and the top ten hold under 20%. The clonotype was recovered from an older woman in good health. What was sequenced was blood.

The CDR3 protein is CATSSTALGINEQFF. CDR3 DNA sequence: TGTGCCACCAGTAGCACAGCGCTGGGGATCAATGAGCAGTTCTTC. The chain links TRBV24-1 to TRBJ2-1; D gene ambiguous. The germline gives CDR1 KGHDR, CDR2 SFDVKD. The CDR3 contains 15 residues. Trimming stripped 6 bases from V and 6 bases from J, with 17 bases between.